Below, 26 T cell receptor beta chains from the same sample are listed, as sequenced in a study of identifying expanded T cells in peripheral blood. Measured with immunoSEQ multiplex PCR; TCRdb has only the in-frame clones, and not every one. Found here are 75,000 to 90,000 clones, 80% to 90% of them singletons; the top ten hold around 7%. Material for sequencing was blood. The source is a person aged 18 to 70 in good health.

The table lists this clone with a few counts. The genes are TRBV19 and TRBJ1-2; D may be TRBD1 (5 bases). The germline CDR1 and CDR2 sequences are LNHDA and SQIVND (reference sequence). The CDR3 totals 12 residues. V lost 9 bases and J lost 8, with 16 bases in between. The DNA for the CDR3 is TGTGCCAGCCACGTCGGGGGTTACGGCTACACCTTC. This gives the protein CASHVGGYGYTF.

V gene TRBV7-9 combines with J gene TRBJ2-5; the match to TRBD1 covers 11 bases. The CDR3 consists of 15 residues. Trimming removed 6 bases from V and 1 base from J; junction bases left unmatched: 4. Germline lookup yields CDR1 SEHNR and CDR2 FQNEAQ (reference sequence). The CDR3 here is CASSRTGGFQETQYF. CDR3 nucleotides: TGTGCCAGCAGTCGGACAGGGGGCTTCCAAGAGACCCAGTACTTC.

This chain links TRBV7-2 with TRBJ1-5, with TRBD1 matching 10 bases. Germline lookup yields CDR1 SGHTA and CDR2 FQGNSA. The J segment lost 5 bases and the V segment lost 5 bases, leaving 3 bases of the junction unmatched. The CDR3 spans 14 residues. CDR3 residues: CASSRGTGDQPQHF. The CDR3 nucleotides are TGTGCCAGCAGCCGTGGGACAGGGGATCAGCCCCAGCATTTT.

The chain's CDR3 is CASSLVGESGQGFSDTQYF. The CDR3, as DNA: TGTGCCAGCAGCTTAGTAGGGGAATCGGGACAGGGGTTTTCAGATACGCAGTATTTT. The chain carries TRBV11-2 and TRBJ2-3; 10 bases are a match to TRBD1. Trimming took 1 base from V and 4 from J; bases not matched to a gene: 14. Germline CDR1 SGHAT, CDR2 FQNNGV. The CDR3 has 19 amino acids. The full variable domain, rest sourced from reference TRBV11-2 and TRBJ2-3, is EAGVAQSPRYKIIEKRQSVAFWCNPISGHATLYWYQQILGQGPKLLIQFQNNGVVDDSQLPKDRFSAERLKGVDSTLKIQPAKLEDSAVYLCASSLVGESGQGFSDTQYFGPGTRLTVL.

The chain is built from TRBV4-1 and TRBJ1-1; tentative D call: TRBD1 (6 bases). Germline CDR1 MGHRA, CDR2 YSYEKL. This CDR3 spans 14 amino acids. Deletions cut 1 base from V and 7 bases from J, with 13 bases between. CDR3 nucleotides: TGCGCCAGCAGCCAAGTAGGGGACACCCTTGAAGCTTTCTTT. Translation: CASSQVGDTLEAFF.

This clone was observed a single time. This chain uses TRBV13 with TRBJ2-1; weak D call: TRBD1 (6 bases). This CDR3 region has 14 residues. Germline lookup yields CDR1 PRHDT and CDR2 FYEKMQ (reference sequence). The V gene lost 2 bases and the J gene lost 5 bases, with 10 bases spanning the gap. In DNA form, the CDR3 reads TGTGCCAGCAGCTTAAGGGACACAAACAATGAGCAGTTCTTC. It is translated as CASSLRDTNNEQFF.

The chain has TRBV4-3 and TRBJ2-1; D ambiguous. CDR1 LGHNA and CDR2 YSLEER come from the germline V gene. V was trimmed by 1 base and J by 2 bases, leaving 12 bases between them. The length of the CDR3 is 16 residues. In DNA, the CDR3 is TGCGCCAGCAGCCAAGGTGCTACTCCAGCCTACAATGAGCAGTTCTTC. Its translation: CASSQGATPAYNEQFF.

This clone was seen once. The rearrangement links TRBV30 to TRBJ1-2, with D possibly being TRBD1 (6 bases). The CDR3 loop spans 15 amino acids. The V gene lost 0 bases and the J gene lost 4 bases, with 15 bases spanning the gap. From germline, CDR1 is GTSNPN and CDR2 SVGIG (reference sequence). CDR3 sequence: CAWSVRAGGAYGYTF. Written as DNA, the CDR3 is TGTGCCTGGAGTGTACGTGCTGGGGGGGCCTATGGCTACACCTTC.

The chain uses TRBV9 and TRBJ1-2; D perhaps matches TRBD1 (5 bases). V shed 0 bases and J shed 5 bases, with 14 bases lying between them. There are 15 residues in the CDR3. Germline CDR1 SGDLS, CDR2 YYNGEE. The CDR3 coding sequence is TGTGCCAGCAGCGTAGCTGGGGGGGAAGTTTATGGCTACACCTTC. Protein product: CASSVAGGEVYGYTF.

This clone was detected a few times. The CDR3 coding sequence is TGTGCCAGCAGCTTAGGTCTACCAGGTAATGGGCCCCAGCATTTT. Protein sequence: CASSLGLPGNGPQHF. The chain links TRBV7-6 to TRBJ1-5; no clear D gene. CDR3 length equals 15 residues. V lost 1 base and J 9 bases, leaving 16 bases between the germline ends. Germline CDR1 is SGHVS and CDR2 is FNYEAQ.

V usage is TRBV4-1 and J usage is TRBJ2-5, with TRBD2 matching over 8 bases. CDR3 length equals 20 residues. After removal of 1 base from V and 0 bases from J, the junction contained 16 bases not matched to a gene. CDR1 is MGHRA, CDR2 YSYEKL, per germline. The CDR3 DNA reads TGCGCCAGCAGCCAAGTGGGTGGGGGGACTAGTGATTTTAACCAAGAGACCCAGTACTTC. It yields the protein CASSQVGGGTSDFNQETQYF.

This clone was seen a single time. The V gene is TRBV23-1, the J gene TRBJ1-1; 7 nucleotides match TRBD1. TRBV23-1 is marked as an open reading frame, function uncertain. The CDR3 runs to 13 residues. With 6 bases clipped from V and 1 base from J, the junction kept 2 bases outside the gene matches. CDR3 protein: CASRGQSNTEAFF. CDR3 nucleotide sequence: TGCGCCAGCAGGGGACAGTCGAACACTGAAGCTTTCTTT.

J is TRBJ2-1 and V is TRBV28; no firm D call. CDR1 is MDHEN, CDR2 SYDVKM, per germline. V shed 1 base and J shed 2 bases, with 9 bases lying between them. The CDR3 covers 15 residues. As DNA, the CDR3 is TGTGCCAGCAGTTTATTAGTAGAAACCTACAATGAGCAGTTCTTC. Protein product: CASSLLVETYNEQFF.

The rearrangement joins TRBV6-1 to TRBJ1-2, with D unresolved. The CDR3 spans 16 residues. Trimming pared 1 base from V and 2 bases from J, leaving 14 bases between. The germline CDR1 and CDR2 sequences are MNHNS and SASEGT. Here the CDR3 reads CASSEGIGRVNYGYTF. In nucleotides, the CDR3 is TGTGCCAGCAGTGAAGGTATCGGTAGGGTCAACTATGGCTACACCTTC.

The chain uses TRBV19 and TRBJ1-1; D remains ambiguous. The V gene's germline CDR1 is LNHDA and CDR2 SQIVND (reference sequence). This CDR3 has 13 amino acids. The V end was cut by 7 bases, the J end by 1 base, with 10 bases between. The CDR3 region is CASIQGKNTEAFF. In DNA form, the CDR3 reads TGTGCCAGTATCCAAGGGAAGAACACTGAAGCTTTCTTT.

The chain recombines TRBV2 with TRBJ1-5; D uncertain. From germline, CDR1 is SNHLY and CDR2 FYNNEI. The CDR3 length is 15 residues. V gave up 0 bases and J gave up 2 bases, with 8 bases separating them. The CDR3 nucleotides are TGTGCCAGCAGTGAAGCAAGGGTGGGCAATCAGCCCCAGCATTTT. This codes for CASSEARVGNQPQHF. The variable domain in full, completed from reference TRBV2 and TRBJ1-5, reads EPEVTQTPSHQVTQMGQEVILRCVPISNHLYFYWYRQILGQKVEFLVSFYNNEISEKSEIFDDQFSVERPDGSNFTLKIRSTKLEDSAMYFCASSEARVGNQPQHFGDGTRLSIL.

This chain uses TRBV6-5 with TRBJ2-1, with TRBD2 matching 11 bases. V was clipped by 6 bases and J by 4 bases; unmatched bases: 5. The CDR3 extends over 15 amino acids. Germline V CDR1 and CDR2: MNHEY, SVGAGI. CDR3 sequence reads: CASRGGTSGYNEQFF. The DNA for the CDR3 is TGTGCCAGCAGGGGAGGGACTAGCGGATACAATGAGCAGTTCTTC.

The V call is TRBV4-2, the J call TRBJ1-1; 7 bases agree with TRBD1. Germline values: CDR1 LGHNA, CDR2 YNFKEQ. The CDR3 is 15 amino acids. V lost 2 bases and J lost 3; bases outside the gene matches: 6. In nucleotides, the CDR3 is TGTGCCAGCAGCCAAAAACAGGGGAAGGACACTGAAGCTTTCTTT. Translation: CASSQKQGKDTEAFF.

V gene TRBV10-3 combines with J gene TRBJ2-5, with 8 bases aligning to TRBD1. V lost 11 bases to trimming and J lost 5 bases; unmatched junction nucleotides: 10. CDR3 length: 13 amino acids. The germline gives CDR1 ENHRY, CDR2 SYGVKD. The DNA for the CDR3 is TGTGCCGCCGGACAGGGTGTAGGGGAGACCCAGTACTTC. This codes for CAAGQGVGETQYF.

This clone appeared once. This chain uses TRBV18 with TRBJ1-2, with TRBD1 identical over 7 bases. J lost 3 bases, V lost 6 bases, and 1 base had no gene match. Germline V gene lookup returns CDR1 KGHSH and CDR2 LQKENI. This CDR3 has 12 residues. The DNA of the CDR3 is TGTGCCAGCTCCGGGACAGACTATGGCTACACCTTC. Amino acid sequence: CASSGTDYGYTF.

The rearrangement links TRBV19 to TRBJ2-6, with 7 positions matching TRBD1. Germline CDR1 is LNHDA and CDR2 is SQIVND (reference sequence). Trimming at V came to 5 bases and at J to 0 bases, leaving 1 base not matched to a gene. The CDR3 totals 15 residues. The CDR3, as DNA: TGTGCCAGTAGTGGGACAGCCTCTGGGGCCAACGTCCTGACTTTC. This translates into CASSGTASGANVLTF.

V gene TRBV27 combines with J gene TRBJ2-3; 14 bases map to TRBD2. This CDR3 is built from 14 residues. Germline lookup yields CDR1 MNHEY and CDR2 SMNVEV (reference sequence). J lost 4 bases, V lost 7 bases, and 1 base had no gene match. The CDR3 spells CASMGLAGADTQYF. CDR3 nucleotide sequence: TGTGCCAGCATGGGACTAGCGGGAGCAGATACGCAGTATTTT.

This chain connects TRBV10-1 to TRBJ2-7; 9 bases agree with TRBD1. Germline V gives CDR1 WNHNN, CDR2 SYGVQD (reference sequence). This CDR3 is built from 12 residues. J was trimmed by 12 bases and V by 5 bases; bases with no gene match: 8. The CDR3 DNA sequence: TGCGCCAGCAGTTCCCAGACAGGGGGTCCGTACTTC. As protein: CASSSQTGGPYF.

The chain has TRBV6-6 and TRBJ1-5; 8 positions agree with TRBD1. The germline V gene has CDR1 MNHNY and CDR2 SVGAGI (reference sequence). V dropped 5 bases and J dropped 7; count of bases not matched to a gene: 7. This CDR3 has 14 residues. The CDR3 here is CASSPSGGGQPQHF. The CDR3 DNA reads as TGTGCCAGCAGTCCCTCAGGGGGCGGGCAGCCCCAGCATTTT.

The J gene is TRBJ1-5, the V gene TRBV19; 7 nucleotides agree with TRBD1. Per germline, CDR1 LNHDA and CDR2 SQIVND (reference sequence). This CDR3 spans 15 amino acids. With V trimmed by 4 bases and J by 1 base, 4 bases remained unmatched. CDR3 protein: CASSRTGKSNQPQHF. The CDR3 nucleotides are TGTGCCAGTAGTAGGACAGGCAAAAGCAATCAGCCCCAGCATTTT.

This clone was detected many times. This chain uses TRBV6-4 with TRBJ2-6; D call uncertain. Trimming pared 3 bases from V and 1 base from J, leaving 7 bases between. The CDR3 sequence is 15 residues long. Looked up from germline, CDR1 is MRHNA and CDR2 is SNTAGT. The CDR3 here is CASSEGISGANVLTF. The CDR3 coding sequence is TGTGCCAGCAGTGAGGGAATTTCTGGGGCCAACGTCCTGACTTTC.